This T cell receptor beta chain derives from a study of blood T cell repertoires in COVID-19 (dated by TCRdb to 2020 to 2021). Regarding the study in general: The collaborator samples originated in the United States, Italy and Spain and spanned the acute and convalescent phases of COVID-19. Samples came from the ongoing ImmuneRACE study (first 160 participants) plus 1,254 subjects from 6 global collaborators. Where available, HLA class I and class II types were taken from metadata supplied by the sample provider and were not determined by assay-based typing. Nearly every sample came with metadata listing a de-identified subject ID, COVID-19 status, age in years and sex. The prospective study material was composed of cDNA or gDNA derived from T cells, B-cell-depleted T cells, or PBMCs. The repertoires were released in a freely available public database meant as a resource for research on the immune response to SARS-CoV-2. Deeply sampled blood TCRbeta repertoires from subjects exposed to, actively infected with, or recovered from COVID-19 were included in the dataset.

Whole blood was collected in K2EDTA tubes by collaborating institutions according to the institutions' own protocols. For TCRbeta analysis, collaborators shipped samples in one of three forms: frozen whole blood, isolated PBMCs, or DNA extracted from either of those sample types. Findings and caveats that apply to the study as a whole: Clinical and demographic metadata were provided uncurated, with the amount varying by source and participant.

TCRbeta CDR3 regions were amplified from genomic DNA using the immunoSEQ Assay, a bias-controlled multiplex PCR. In the authors' own workflow: The number of nucleated cells in each sample was estimated from the amplification of reference gene primers within the assay. To quantify the absolute abundance of each unique TCRbeta CDR3 rearrangement, sequence reads were collapsed and filtered. Productive Simpson clonality was computed per sample as the square root of Simpson's diversity index over productive rearrangements. This immuneACCESS table, as held by TCRdb, lists in-frame sequences with V and J called but not all clones. Of the missing ones, under half trace to an unresolved V gene in checked studies; the others have no known cause. The V and J calls and clone size come from that table; D and trimming were worked out from the DNA. For this sample there are roughly 130,000 clones; about three quarters appear just once. The top ten hold 16% of the sample.

Regarding this clone: Its recognized antigen is unknown. The sample holds no much larger clone one base away, and base qualities are not on file.

The sequence was collected from a man aged 50 or older with acute or convalescent COVID-19. Sequencing was performed on peripheral blood.

CDR3 region: CASSQFRTADGYTF. The sequence in DNA is TGTGCCAGCAGCCAATTTCGGACAGCGGATGGCTACACCTTC. Recombination connected TRBV14 to TRBJ1-2; a weak D assignment points to TRBD1 (6 bases agree). Including the terminal cysteine and phenylalanine, the CDR3 comprises 14 residues. The read is trimmed to its CDR3 DNA, 42 bases read in frame from base 1. V and J are truncated by 2 bases and 6 bases respectively, leaving an intervening sequence of 13 bases. CDR1 is given as SGHDN and CDR2 as FVKESK, both from the germline V gene. The full variable domain, with segments outside the CDR3 supplied by the reference TRBV14 and TRBJ1-2 proteins, appears as EAGVTQFPSHSVIEKGQTVTLRCDPISGHDNLYWYRRVMGKEIKFLLHFVKESKQDESGMPNNRFLAERTGGTYSTLKVQPAELEDSGVYFCASSQFRTADGYTFGSGTRLTVV.